This TCR beta chain was sequenced for a study of cytomegalovirus exposure and HLA in healthy donors. General observations from the study: In a later analysis, a genetic analysis reported fewer productive-TCR N-insertions in an Asian-associated ancestry cluster than the cohort average. Whilst most TCR sequences proved rare, a subset of public TCRs occurred across many donors. Segments of the TCR beta V type were, in most cases, productive about 90% or about 30% of the time in an earlier analysis.

Germline CDR1 LNHDA, CDR2 SQIVND (reference sequence). The CDR3 has 14 residues. Trimming pared 7 bases from V and 1 base from J, leaving 10 bases between. The PCR had 60 Vbeta and 13 Jbeta primers. The method was immunoSEQ multiplex PCR; TCRdb's version includes in-frame clones alone and lacks a portion of them. The repertoire has around 300,000 clones, around 90% of them found once; the top ten carry approximately 2.2%. A word on this clone: The antigen is unknown.

Sequencing was performed on PBMCs. The TCR was taken from a young woman in good health and CMV-seronegative. The chain joins TRBV19 to TRBJ2-2, with a weak D call TRBD1 (7 bases). CDR3 amino acids: CASTRGENTGELFF. The CDR3 coding sequence is TGTGCCAGTACCAGGGGGGAGAACACCGGGGAGCTGTTTTTT.